What follows are 2 T cell receptor beta chains derived from one specimen sequenced in a study of blood T cell repertoires in COVID-19 (dated by TCRdb to the early 2020s). The method was the immunoSEQ multiplex PCR assay. TCRdb's version of the immuneACCESS table is confined to in-frame rearrangements and falls short of the full clone set. An unresolved V gene accounts for under half of the shortfall where checked; the remainder is of unknown origin. The sample profile shows under 80,000 clones; 79% of them were found once. Clones ranked in the top ten supply around 32% of the sample. The sequenced material came from peripheral blood. These receptors all stem from a human donor in a cohort sampled during active COVID-19.

The chain has TRBV7-3 and TRBJ1-2; 11 bases are a match to TRBD1. The ends lost 5 bases at V and 2 bases at J; junction bases unmatched: 10. The CDR3 loop spans 17 amino acids. From germline, CDR1 is SGHTA and CDR2 FQGTGA. The CDR3 is CASSQPSGTGGNYGYTF. The CDR3 region has the DNA TGTGCCAGCAGCCAACCATCCGGGACAGGGGGAAACTATGGCTACACCTTC.

J is TRBJ2-1 and V is TRBV28, with a possible D match to TRBD1 (6 bases). The CDR3 runs to 13 residues. V dropped 2 bases and J dropped 6 bases, with 8 bases sitting between them. In germline, CDR1 is MDHEN, CDR2 SYDVKM. The CDR3, as DNA: TGTGCCAGCAGTTTAAAACAGGGCAATGAGCAGTTCTTC. Its translation: CASSLKQGNEQFF.